These T cell receptor beta chains were read from a single sample in a study of CXCR3-negative and CXCR3-positive naive CD8 T cells. With the 5' RACE reads reprocessed, TCRdb shows one record per CDR3 protein and no DNA. The sample is made up of 140,000 to 150,000 distinct CDR3 sequences, and the top ten hold around 0.28% of it. Sequencing was done on a sample of naive CXCR3+ CD8+ T cells from blood. Receptors were obtained from a human donor in good health. Some clones in this sample may be carry-over from other donors' samples. The CDR3 runs from the conserved cysteine through the conserved F or W. The order of the fields is J gene, V gene, CDR3 protein.

TRBJ2-5	TRBV12-3/TRBV12-4	CASSPGVTGGGETQYF
TRBJ1-1	TRBV12-3/TRBV12-4	CASTLAGRNTEAFF
TRBJ2-7	TRBV4-3	CASSQTSGALYEQYF
TRBJ2-3	TRBV6-2/TRBV6-3	CASSQGEPTDTQYF
TRBJ2-7	TRBV19	CASSILQGEEQYF
TRBJ2-1	TRBV28	CASSLGSSLITNNNEQFF
TRBJ2-7	TRBV29-1	CSVLDGTSILYEQYF
TRBJ2-1	TRBV12-3/TRBV12-4	CASTPSLGGGPNEQFF
TRBJ2-7	TRBV12-3/TRBV12-4	CASLGQASDEQYF
TRBJ2-3	TRBV7-9	CASSPEVVPATDTQYF
TRBJ2-1	TRBV29-1	CSVRLAGVSYEQFF